These 2 T cell receptor beta chains were sequenced from one sample in a study of T cell responses to AZD1222 COVID-19 vaccine (TCRdb year 2021). The time point label corresponds to: about 28 days (+/-7) after the second vaccine dose. The method was the immunoSEQ multiplex PCR assay. The immuneACCESS repertoire file appears here via TCRdb, limited to in-frame rearrangements. These files lack a portion of the clones; in checked studies, under half of the deficit traces to unresolved V genes, and the cause of the others is not known. In this sample the table shows approximately 46,000 clones, 85% to 90% of which occur a single time. Around 1.1% of the sample is taken by the ten largest. Source: peripheral blood, taken 28 days after the second AZD1222 dose. The receptor set was obtained from an adult who received the AZD1222 COVID-19 vaccine.

V gene TRBV7-2 combines with J gene TRBJ2-7; weak D call: TRBD2 (6 bases). The CDR3 consists of 15 residues. Germline assignment: CDR1 SGHTA and CDR2 FQGNSA. V was shortened by 1 base and J by 4 bases, with 14 bases between the two germline ends. The CDR3 region has the DNA TGTGCCAGCAGCTTAGGCCAGGGCGCGGGATACGAGCAGTACTTC. This sequence encodes CASSLGQGAGYEQYF. Together with reference TRBV7-2 and TRBJ2-7, the CDR3 gives the full variable domain: GAGVSQSPSNKVTEKGKDVELRCDPISGHTALYWYRQSLGQGLEFLIYFQGNSAPDKSGLPSDRFSAERTGGSVSTLTIQRTQQEDSAVYLCASSLGQGAGYEQYFGPGTRLTVT.

The CDR3: CASSYPTLIAVNEQYF. CDR3 DNA: TGTGCCAGCAGTTACCCTACCTTGATAGCGGTCAACGAGCAGTACTTC. The chain employs TRBV6-6 and TRBJ2-7; a weak D match, TRBD2 (6 bases). Germline V CDR1 and CDR2: MNHNY, SVGAGI (reference sequence). The V end lost 2 bases, the J end lost 5 bases, and 19 bases lay between the germline ends. CDR3 length: 16 amino acids.